These 9 T cell receptor beta chains were sequenced from one sample in a study of technical replicates of blood from several donors. Here immunoSEQ multiplex PCR was the method, and the copy in TCRdb shows in-frame clones only, minus some. The sample includes some 77,000 clones, 92% of them seen just once. The sample taken for sequencing was T cells isolated from PBMCs. The receptors shown here come from a human donor in good health.

The chain employs TRBV6-5 and TRBJ2-1; the D gene is possibly TRBD2 (6 bases). V was trimmed by 2 bases and J by 9 bases, leaving 11 bases between them. The V gene's germline CDR1 is MNHEY and CDR2 SVGAGI. This CDR3 is built from 13 residues. The CDR3 sequence: CASSYGTSSEQFF. DNA for the CDR3: TGTGCCAGCAGTTACGGGACTTCGAGTGAGCAGTTCTTC.

The chain has TRBV19 and TRBJ1-1, with D possibly matching TRBD1 (6 bases). V was trimmed by 5 bases and J by 1 base, leaving 11 bases between them. Per germline, CDR1 LNHDA and CDR2 SQIVND (reference sequence). The CDR3 has 14 residues. Here the CDR3 DNA reads TGTGCCAGTAGTTGGGGGGGGGCGAACACTGAAGCTTTCTTT. It specifies CASSWGGANTEAFF.

This clone was seen just once. The J gene is TRBJ1-5, the V gene TRBV29-1, with 7 bases aligning to TRBD1. The V segment lost 4 bases and the J segment 6 bases; nucleotides outside the gene matches: 6. The CDR3 has 13 residues. Per the germline V gene, CDR1 is SQVTM and CDR2 is ANQGSEA. The CDR3 is CSVGGGEGQPQHF. CDR3 DNA: TGCAGCGTTGGAGGGGGCGAGGGTCAGCCCCAGCATTTT.

The V gene is TRBV11-2, the J gene TRBJ1-2, with 7 bases lining up with TRBD1. The germline V gene encodes CDR1 SGHAT and CDR2 FQNNGV. V lost 1 base, J lost 4 bases, and 3 bases stayed unmatched. CDR3 length: 14 residues. CDR3 sequence reads: CASSLVGTAYGYTF. CDR3 DNA sequence: TGTGCCAGCAGCTTAGTAGGGACAGCCTATGGCTACACCTTC.

V usage is TRBV6-1 and J usage is TRBJ1-3; D call uncertain. V was trimmed by 9 bases and J by 0 bases, leaving 6 bases between them. CDR1 MNHNS and CDR2 SASEGT come from the germline V gene. The CDR3 loop spans 12 amino acids. The CDR3 loop is CASHSSGNTIYF. DNA of the CDR3: TGTGCCAGTCATTCCTCTGGAAACACCATATATTTT.

This sequence joins TRBV7-8 and TRBJ2-5, with D perhaps TRBD2 (5 bases). The CDR3 sequence is 15 residues long. V was clipped by 1 base and J by 2 bases, with 11 bases between them. Germline-derived CDR1 and CDR2 are SGHVS and FQNEAQ. The CDR3 here is CASSLDGILQETQYF. In nucleotides, the CDR3 is TGTGCCAGCAGCTTAGACGGGATCCTTCAAGAGACCCAGTACTTC.

DNA of the CDR3: TGCGCCAGCAGCCAAGATCAAGACGGGTACACTGAAGCTTTCTTT. Translating gives CASSQDQDGYTEAFF. The genes are TRBV4-1 and TRBJ1-1; D is unresolved. This CDR3 is built from 15 residues. V dropped 0 bases and J dropped 3 bases, with 11 bases sitting between them. Germline V gene lookup returns CDR1 MGHRA and CDR2 YSYEKL.

This clone was seen once. The CDR3 nucleotides are TGTGCTAGCAATCCAGGGCAAGGAAACACCATATATTTT. Residues: CASNPGQGNTIYF. The V and J genes are TRBV12-5 and TRBJ1-3, with D tentatively TRBD1 (5 bases). There are 13 residues in the CDR3. CDR1 is LGHNT, CDR2 FRNRAP, per germline. The V gene lost 9 bases and the J gene lost 4 bases, with 13 bases spanning the gap.

The CDR3, as DNA: TGTGCCAGCAGTGAATTAAGTCTAGCGGGTTACACAGATACGCAGTATTTT. It translates to CASSELSLAGYTDTQYF. The J gene is TRBJ2-3, the V gene TRBV25-1; 8 bases align to TRBD2. Germline loops: CDR1 MGHDK, CDR2 SYGVNS. The CDR3 runs 17 residues. Losses at the gene ends were 1 base for V and 2 bases for J; bases not matched to a gene: 8.